This T cell receptor (beta chain) was documented in a study of somatic mutations in cytotoxic T cells in rheumatoid arthritis. Study background: Nearly 100% purity was obtained when some V beta antibody-stained T-cell populations were flow-sorted; these included V beta1+ cells sequenced for TCRB.

The data were produced by immunoSEQ multiplex PCR, yet TCRdb's version contains in-frame clones alone and is incomplete. The sample has tens of thousands of clones, approximately 78% seen once. V shed 8 bases and J shed 0 bases, with 14 bases lying between them. CDR3 length equals 14 residues. Germline-derived CDR1 and CDR2 are SEHNR and FQNEAQ (reference sequence). Findings and caveats of the study: Healthy controls showed no age-related rise in CD8+ clonality, whereas rheumatoid arthritis patients did. Statistically, CD8+ T-cell clonality was not significantly distinct between individuals with rheumatoid arthritis and age-matched healthy controls.

As for this clone: The antigen is not known.

The clonotype originates from an adult with rheumatoid arthritis. V is TRBV7-9 and J is TRBJ2-7; D perhaps matches TRBD1 (6 bases). Sequenced material: CD8+ T cells sorted from blood. The CDR3 DNA reads TGTGCCAGCGAGAACGCAGGGGTCTCCTACGAGCAGTACTTC. It translates to CASENAGVSYEQYF.